This T cell receptor beta chain was observed in a study of cytomegalovirus exposure and HLA in healthy donors. Trimming cost V 4 bases and J 2 bases, with 15 bases left between them. The CDR3 sequence is 15 residues long. Germline V gene data show CDR1 as SGHKS and CDR2 as YYEKEE (reference sequence). Study results and caveats: Later analysis associated a missense DCLRE1C variant with TCR beta V- and J-gene trimming. Certain sequence variants were highly shared and formed a cluster, and this cluster was likely a sequencing artifact.

The PCR was carried out with 60 Vbeta primers and 13 Jbeta primers. Using immunoSEQ multiplex PCR, the repertoire was profiled, and TCRdb retains in-frame clones only, with some absent. The repertoire holds about 160,000 clones, with around four fifths as singletons. Only a few counts were recorded for this clone. Its antigen remains unknown. J is TRBJ1-2 and V is TRBV5-5, with no clear D. The sequence came from a woman aged 30 to 39 in good health and CMV-seronegative. The sequencing input was PBMCs. The CDR3: CASSPASERNYGYTF. The CDR3 DNA is TGTGCCAGCAGCCCAGCGTCAGAGAGGAACTATGGCTACACCTTC.